What follows are 25 T cell receptor beta chains derived from one specimen sequenced in a study of CD4 T cells in relation to SARS-CoV-2 and coronaviruses. Sequenced by immunoSEQ multiplex PCR; TCRdb stores in-frame clones only, minus some. The table includes more than 30,000 clones, 70% to 90% detected once. Sequencing used memory CD4+ T cells from PBMCs. These receptor sequences come from an adult with COVID-19.

The chain joins TRBV6-5 to TRBJ2-7; D could derive from TRBD1 or TRBD2 (5 bases each). Looked up from germline, CDR1 is MNHEY and CDR2 is SVGAGI. The CDR3 covers 13 residues. The ends were cut back, 0 bases at V and 12 bases at J, with 15 bases in the middle. CDR3 sequence reads: CASSYSVRDRVYF. In DNA, the CDR3 is TGTGCCAGCAGTTACTCCGTCCGGGACCGGGTGTACTTC.

The gene calls are TRBV5-1 and TRBJ2-1; D possibly uses TRBD1 or TRBD2 (5 bases each). This CDR3 comprises 15 residues. CDR1 is SGHRS and CDR2 is YFSETQ in the germline V gene. V was cut by 5 bases and J by 5 bases, with 17 bases left in between. The CDR3 reads CASSRRDRGDNEQFF. The CDR3 DNA sequence: TGCGCCAGCAGTCGAAGGGACCGCGGAGACAATGAGCAGTTCTTC.

The CDR3 DNA reads as TGTGCCAGCAGTCGCCCAGAGGAGCCCCAGCATTTT. Translating gives CASSRPEEPQHF. V gene TRBV6-5 combines with J gene TRBJ1-5, with D unclear. The V gene lost 5 bases and the J gene lost 8 bases, with 10 bases spanning the gap. Germline CDR1 reads MNHEY; CDR2 reads SVGAGI. This CDR3 has 12 amino acids.

The gene calls are TRBV3-1 (or the pseudogene TRBV3-2) and TRBJ2-7, with D tentatively TRBD2 (5 bases). Trimming shortened V by 1 base and J by 6 bases, and 10 bases separated the two germline ends. The CDR3 spans 13 residues. Germline loops: CDR1 LGHDT, CDR2 YNNKEL (reference sequence). The CDR3 loop is CASSQVITSEQYF. The CDR3, as DNA: TGTGCCAGCAGCCAAGTCATTACTAGCGAGCAGTACTTC.

J is TRBJ1-5 and V is TRBV27; D ambiguous. V was cut by 5 bases and J by 2 bases, with 13 bases left in between. Germline loops: CDR1 MNHEY, CDR2 SMNVEV (reference sequence). This CDR3 has 15 residues. The chain's CDR3 is CASSLTQTGNQPQHF. The CDR3 nucleotides read TGTGCCAGCAGTCTTACTCAAACGGGCAATCAGCCCCAGCATTTT.

This chain connects TRBV15 to TRBJ2-7, with unresolved D. The CDR3 sequence is 17 residues long. Trimming shortened V by 1 base and J by 1 base, and 17 bases separated the two germline ends. CDR1 is LNHNV and CDR2 is YYDKDF in the germline V gene (reference sequence). The CDR3 spells CATSRVPILGYSYEQYF. For the CDR3, the DNA is TGTGCCACCAGCAGAGTCCCCATCTTGGGATATTCCTACGAGCAGTACTTC.

The rearrangement joins TRBV28 to TRBJ2-1; D is unresolved. Germline V gene sequence: CDR1 MDHEN, CDR2 SYDVKM. The CDR3 is 16 residues long. V was pared by 6 bases and J by 5 bases, with 20 bases between. The CDR3 DNA reads TGTGCCAGCAGCCCCCAGGATGGGCAGGCGGACAATGAGCAGTTCTTC. Translating gives CASSPQDGQADNEQFF.

The chain recombines TRBV6-4 with TRBJ2-7, with D uncertain. The CDR3 runs 11 residues. CDR1 and CDR2 (germline): MRHNA, SNTAGT. The V end lost 3 bases, the J end lost 3 bases, and 3 bases lay between the germline ends. The DNA of the CDR3 is TGTGCCAGCAGTGAGGACTACGAGCAGTACTTC. Translated: CASSEDYEQYF.

V usage is TRBV12-2 and J usage is TRBJ2-7; the listed D gene, TRBD2, was not tested against the DNA. TRBV12-2 is an annotated pseudogene. The CDR3 extends over 16 amino acids. The CDR3 DNA reads as TGTGCAAGTCGCTTAGCCAGCGGGAGTGGGGCCTACGAGCAGTACTTC. It yields the protein CASRLASGSGAYEQYF.

This chain links TRBV5-4 with TRBJ2-4, with D perhaps matching TRBD2 (6 bases). V was clipped by 6 bases and J by 8 bases, with 15 bases between them. CDR1 SGHNT and CDR2 YYREEE come from the germline V gene (reference sequence). The CDR3 spans 13 residues. CDR3 coding DNA: TGTGCCAGCACCTCAGGCGGGAAGGACATTCAGTACTTC. It is translated as CASTSGGKDIQYF.

This CDR3 is CASSLWDSEGSQETQYF. The CDR3 nucleotides are TGTGCCAGCAGCTTGTGGGACTCAGAGGGCTCCCAAGAGACCCAGTACTTC. The V gene is TRBV5-8, the J gene TRBJ2-5, with TRBD2 as a possible D gene (6 bases). Germline CDR1 reads SGHTS; CDR2 reads YDEGEE. There are 17 residues in the CDR3. V was shortened by 1 base and J by 1 base, with 17 bases between the two germline ends. Based on the CDR3 plus reference TRBV5-8 and TRBJ2-5, the full variable domain is EAGVTQSPTHLIKTRGQQATLRCSPISGHTSVYWYQQALGLGLQFLLWYDEGEERNRGNFPPRFSGRQFPNYSSELNVNALELEDSALYLCASSLWDSEGSQETQYFGPGTRLLVL.

This clone was picked up one time. J is TRBJ2-7 and V is TRBV4-1; 13 bases are a match to TRBD2. J was trimmed by 0 bases and V by 4 bases; bases with no gene match: 9. This CDR3 comprises 18 residues. The germline V gene has CDR1 MGHRA and CDR2 YSYEKL. The CDR3: CASSLSGGLAGLSYEQYF. CDR3 nucleotide sequence: TGCGCCAGCAGCCTCTCCGGGGGACTAGCGGGGCTCTCCTACGAGCAGTACTTC.

This rearrangement joins TRBV5-3 to TRBJ2-1; tentative D call: TRBD2 (6 bases). TRBV5-3 has ORF status, its function being uncertain. V lost 3 bases and J 0 bases, leaving 13 bases between the germline ends. CDR3 size: 16 residues. CDR3 loop: CARSCPSASSYNEQFF. CDR3 bases: TGTGCCAGAAGCTGTCCTAGCGCGAGCTCCTACAATGAGCAGTTCTTC.

The chain is built from TRBV7-2 and TRBJ1-5; D call uncertain. V was shortened by 1 base and J by 6 bases, with 10 bases between the two germline ends. Germline values: CDR1 SGHTA, CDR2 FQGNSA. The CDR3 totals 14 residues. This CDR3 reads CASSLGGVSQPQHF. The CDR3 DNA is TGTGCCAGCAGCTTAGGTGGGGTGAGTCAGCCCCAGCATTTT. Full variable domain (remainder filled in from reference TRBV7-2 and TRBJ1-5): GAGVSQSPSNKVTEKGKDVELRCDPISGHTALYWYRQSLGQGLEFLIYFQGNSAPDKSGLPSDRFSAERTGGSVSTLTIQRTQQEDSAVYLCASSLGGVSQPQHFGDGTRLSIL.

J is TRBJ2-3 and V is TRBV20-1; D perhaps matches TRBD2 (6 bases). Germline CDR1 is DFQATT and CDR2 is SNEGSKA (reference sequence). The CDR3 length is 11 residues. CDR3 DNA sequence: TGCAGGGTAGCGGGCACAGATACGCAGTATTTT. Residues: CRVAGTDTQYF.

J is TRBJ2-4 and V is TRBV19; D is unresolved. CDR1 and CDR2 from the germline V gene are LNHDA and SQIVND (reference sequence). V was clipped by 4 bases and J by 2 bases, with 21 bases between them. This CDR3 is 18 amino acids long. The CDR3 nucleotides are TGTGCCAGTAGTAAATTTCAAGTGGGATTTGTCTCCAAAAACATTCAGTACTTC. Its protein product is CASSKFQVGFVSKNIQYF. The entire variable domain, with the rest obtained from reference TRBV19 and TRBJ2-4, is as follows: DGGITQSPKYLFRKEGQNVTLSCEQNLNHDAMYWYRQDPGQGLRLIYYSQIVNDFQKGDIAEGYSVSREKKESFPLTVTSAQKNPTAFYLCASSKFQVGFVSKNIQYFGAGTRLSVL.

The gene calls are TRBV5-5 and TRBJ2-1; 13 positions agree with TRBD2. This CDR3 comprises 16 residues. Per germline, CDR1 SGHKS and CDR2 YYEKEE (reference sequence). Losses at the gene ends were 2 bases for V and 9 bases for J; bases not matched to a gene: 8. In DNA, the CDR3 is TGTGCCAGCAGCTTTGCGACTAGCGGGAGGAGTGCTGAGCAGTTCTTC. This codes for CASSFATSGRSAEQFF. The whole variable domain, remainder taken from reference TRBV5-5 and TRBJ2-1, is DAGVTQSPTHLIKTRGQQVTLRCSPISGHKSVSWYQQVLGQGPQFIFQYYEKEERGRGNFPDRFSARQFPNYSSELNVNALLLGDSALYLCASSFATSGRSAEQFFGPGTRLTVL.

J is TRBJ2-7 and V is TRBV11-2; D possibly matches TRBD1 or TRBD2 (5 bases each). The CDR3 runs 14 residues. Trimming cost V 2 bases and J 3 bases, with 11 bases left between them. The germline gives CDR1 SGHAT, CDR2 FQNNGV. The CDR3 protein is CASSLQGVNYEQYF. For the CDR3, the DNA is TGTGCCAGCAGCTTACAGGGAGTTAACTACGAGCAGTACTTC. Based on the CDR3 plus reference TRBV11-2 and TRBJ2-7, the full variable domain is EAGVAQSPRYKIIEKRQSVAFWCNPISGHATLYWYQQILGQGPKLLIQFQNNGVVDDSQLPKDRFSAERLKGVDSTLKIQPAKLEDSAVYLCASSLQGVNYEQYFGPGTRLTVT.

This chain uses TRBV21-1 with TRBJ2-3; the D call of TRBD2 is as the table states it, not checked on the DNA. TRBV21-1 is a pseudogene segment. The CDR3 extends over 19 amino acids. The CDR3 DNA reads as TGTGCCAGCAGCAAAGCGCGAGTTTCCCGGACTAGCAACACAGATACGCAGTATTTT. This translates into CASSKARVSRTSNTDTQYF.

This clone has more than one count but fewer than ten. The chain combines TRBV5-4 with TRBJ2-1, with 12 bases fitting TRBD2. V was clipped by 5 bases and J by 7 bases; unmatched bases: 7. Germline loops: CDR1 SGHNT, CDR2 YYREEE (reference sequence). The CDR3 loop spans 15 amino acids. This CDR3 reads CASSSPSGRGNEQFF. The CDR3 DNA reads as TGTGCCAGCAGTTCTCCTAGCGGGAGGGGGAATGAGCAGTTCTTC.

In this sample, this clone turned up once. The chain combines TRBV5-1 with TRBJ2-7; no definite D call. Germline CDR1 reads SGHRS; CDR2 reads YFSETQ. The CDR3 length is 13 residues. Trimming pared 4 bases from V and 7 bases from J, leaving 15 bases between. The CDR3 loop reads CASSQVVQAEQYF. DNA of the CDR3: TGCGCCAGCAGCCAGGTAGTCCAGGCTGAGCAGTACTTC.

The chain carries TRBV3-1 (or the pseudogene TRBV3-2) and TRBJ2-5, with 7 nucleotides matching TRBD2. J was trimmed by 1 base and V by 6 bases; bases with no gene match: 8. The length of the CDR3 is 15 residues. Looked up from germline, CDR1 is LGHDT and CDR2 is YNNKEL (reference sequence). The CDR3 sequence is CASSPPRGSQETQYF. In DNA, the CDR3 is TGTGCCAGCAGTCCCCCCCGCGGGAGCCAAGAGACCCAGTACTTC.

The chain employs TRBV3-1 (or the pseudogene TRBV3-2) and TRBJ2-2; the D is unclear. Germline CDR1 LGHDT, CDR2 YNNKEL (reference sequence). The CDR3 has 12 amino acids. Trimming removed 1 base at V and 6 bases at J, with 3 bases between. CDR3 sequence reads: CASSQGAGELFF. The CDR3, as DNA: TGTGCCAGCAGCCAAGGGGCCGGGGAGCTGTTTTTT.

This chain joins TRBV7-8 and TRBJ1-2; D not certain. This CDR3 region has 14 residues. Trimming took off 2 bases at V and 5 bases at J, with 12 bases between the two ends. Looked up from germline, CDR1 is SGHVS and CDR2 is FQNEAQ. The CDR3 bases are TGTGCCAGCAGCTTATCCTTGGAGGCATATGGCTACACCTTC. Encoded protein: CASSLSLEAYGYTF.

The chain uses TRBV5-4 and TRBJ1-6; 9 bases match TRBD1. Unmatched junction bases numbered 3, after V lost 0 bases and J lost 5 bases. Germline loops: CDR1 SGHNT, CDR2 YYREEE (reference sequence). The CDR3 has 16 amino acids. CDR3 amino acids: CASSLGGTGHNSPLHF. The CDR3, as DNA: TGTGCCAGCAGCTTGGGCGGGACAGGGCATAATTCACCCCTCCACTTT.